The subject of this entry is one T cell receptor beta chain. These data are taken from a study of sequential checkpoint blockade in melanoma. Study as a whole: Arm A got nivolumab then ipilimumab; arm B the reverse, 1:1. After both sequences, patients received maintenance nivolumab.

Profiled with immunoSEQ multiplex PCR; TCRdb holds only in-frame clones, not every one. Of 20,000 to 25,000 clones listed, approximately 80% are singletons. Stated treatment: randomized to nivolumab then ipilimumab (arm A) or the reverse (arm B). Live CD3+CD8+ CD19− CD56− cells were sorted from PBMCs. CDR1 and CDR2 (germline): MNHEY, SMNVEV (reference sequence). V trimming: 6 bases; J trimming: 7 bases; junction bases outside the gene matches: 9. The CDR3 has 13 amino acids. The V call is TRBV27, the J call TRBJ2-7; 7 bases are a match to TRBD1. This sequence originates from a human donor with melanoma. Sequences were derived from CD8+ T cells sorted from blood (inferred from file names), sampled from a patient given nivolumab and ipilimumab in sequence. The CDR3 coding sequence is TGTGCCAGCAGCCCAGGGACAGCCTGGGAGCAGTACTTC. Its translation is CASSPGTAWEQYF.